This T cell receptor (beta chain) was sequenced for a study of shared clonotypes between healthy human individuals. On this clone: The antigen is unknown.

Study observations and caveats: Sampling included only blood; tissue repertoires likely differ. Sharing across a handful of donors was seen in 4% to 6.5% of naive CD4 clonotypes.

Here immunoSEQ multiplex PCR was the method, and the copy in TCRdb shows in-frame clones only, minus some. Counted here are approximately 340,000 clones, less than 85% occurring once; the ten biggest clones make up 9% to 12%. CD45RA+ naive and CD45RA-negative memory subsets were separated from CD4+ cells. Sequenced sample: memory CD4+ T cells sorted from blood. Regarding subset: CD45RA-negative fraction. The source of this sequence is a man aged 25 to 40 in good health.

The CDR3 sequence: CASCPGLGSSYNEQFF. CDR3 bases: TGTGCCAGCTGCCCGGGACTAGGGAGCTCCTACAATGAGCAGTTCTTC. The gene calls are TRBV18 and TRBJ2-1, with 8 bases fitting TRBD2. Germline V gene sequence: CDR1 KGHSH, CDR2 LQKENI. This CDR3 has 16 amino acids. With 7 bases clipped from V and 0 bases from J, the junction kept 8 bases outside the gene matches.